Listed below are T cell receptor beta chains from one sample, sequenced in a study of blood T cell repertoires in COVID-19. Measured with immunoSEQ multiplex PCR; TCRdb has only the in-frame clones, and not every one. The table includes 300,000 or so clones, 75% to 90% detected once. Sequenced input: peripheral blood. These TCRs come from a woman aged 40 to 50 who had recovered from COVID-19. Both conserved end residues are part of each CDR3. D genes are given only for firm matches. Rows give clone size only sometimes, using once, few, many, or a class for an expanded clone.

j_call	v_call	cdr3_length	d_call	clone_size	cdr3_aa	cdr3_nt
TRBJ2-3	TRBV29-1	14	NA	once	CSVENDRLTDTQYF	TGCAGCGTTGAGAACGACAGACTCACAGATACGCAGTATTTT
TRBJ1-1	TRBV6-6	18	TRBD1	NA	CASSLQSGQGRWNTEAFF	TGTGCCAGCAGTCTCCAGTCGGGACAGGGAAGATGGAACACTGAAGCTTTCTTT
TRBJ2-4	TRBV3-1/TRBV3-2	13	NA	once	CASSHRGKNIQYF	TGTGCCAGCAGCCACAGGGGCAAAAACATTCAGTACTTC
TRBJ2-3	TRBV9	14	NA	NA	CASSVVDFTDTQYF	TGTGCCAGCAGCGTAGTCGACTTCACAGATACGCAGTATTTT
TRBJ1-5	TRBV7-2	15	NA	few	CASSTYDSPNQPQHF	TGTGCCAGCAGCACCTACGACAGTCCTAATCAGCCCCAGCATTTT
TRBJ2-1	TRBV5-1	14	TRBD1	NA	CASMRTGANNEQFF	TGCGCCAGCATGAGGACAGGGGCTAACAATGAGCAGTTCTTC
TRBJ1-6	TRBV2	15	NA	NA	CASSGGQGYNSPLHF	TGTGCCAGCAGTGGAGGCCAGGGCTACAATTCACCCCTCCACTTT
TRBJ1-1	TRBV19	13	TRBD1	once	CASRTGWGAEAFF	TGTGCCAGTAGGACAGGGTGGGGGGCTGAAGCTTTCTTT
TRBJ1-5	TRBV19	15	TRBD1	NA	CASSIDQGDNQPQHF	TGTGCCAGTAGTATAGATCAGGGGGACAATCAGCCCCAGCATTTT
TRBJ2-7	TRBV7-6	15	TRBD1	NA	CASSLLGGTAYEQYF	TGTGCCAGCAGCCTCCTAGGGGGCACTGCCTACGAGCAGTACTTC
TRBJ2-4	TRBV6-2/TRBV6-3	12	NA	NA	CASSYFVNIQYF	TGTGCCAGCAGTTATTTCGTAAACATTCAGTACTTC
TRBJ2-7	TRBV4-3	17	NA	NA	CASSQVGGASAGPQQYF	TGCGCCAGCAGCCAAGTAGGTGGGGCATCTGCCGGGCCCCAGCAGTACTTC
TRBJ1-2	TRBV6-5	15	TRBD1	few	CASSSWTGGIGGYTF	TGTGCCAGCAGTTCCTGGACAGGGGGAATTGGGGGCTACACCTTC
TRBJ2-5	TRBV29-1	14	NA	NA	CSAKKDTLGETQYF	TGCAGCGCCAAAAAGGACACTCTGGGCGAGACCCAGTACTTC
TRBJ1-1	TRBV5-1	12	NA	NA	CASSLVDSEAFF	TGCGCCAGCAGCTTGGTAGACTCTGAAGCTTTCTTT
TRBJ2-4	TRBV11-3	13	NA	NA	CASSLGSKNIQYF	TGTGCCAGCAGCTTAGGCAGTAAAAACATTCAGTACTTC
TRBJ2-3	TRBV7-3	15	NA	NA	CASSHIQGSPDTQYF	TGTGCCAGCAGCCATATACAGGGTAGCCCAGATACGCAGTATTTT
TRBJ1-5	TRBV20-1	16	NA	NA	CSASTPRGVRNQPQHF	TGCAGTGCTAGTACCCCTCGGGGGGTGAGGAATCAGCCCCAGCATTTT
TRBJ2-5	TRBV5-1	16	TRBD2	NA	CASSLVGSGGDETQYF	TGCGCCAGCAGCTTGGTCGGTAGCGGGGGGGATGAGACCCAGTACTTC
TRBJ1-6	TRBV11-3	13	NA	NA	CASSFSPGSPLHF	TGTGCCAGCAGCTTTTCACCAGGATCACCCCTCCACTTT
TRBJ2-3	TRBV3-1/TRBV3-2	14	NA	once	CASSPPGISDTQYF	TGTGCCAGCAGCCCCCCCGGGATATCAGATACGCAGTATTTT
TRBJ2-3	TRBV9	15	TRBD2	NA	CASSVAGLAADTQYF	TGTGCCAGCAGCGTAGCTGGACTAGCAGCAGATACGCAGTATTTT
TRBJ1-1	TRBV29-1	12	TRBD1	NA	CSVAFQGGEAFF	TGCAGCGTCGCATTCCAGGGGGGTGAAGCTTTCTTT